A single T cell receptor (beta chain) is shown here with its context. The record originates from a study of blood T cell repertoires in COVID-19. The germline CDR1 and CDR2 sequences are LNHDA and SQIVND (reference sequence). This CDR3 has 16 residues. The V end was cut by 4 bases, the J end by 0 bases, with 10 bases between. Data came from immunoSEQ multiplex PCR; TCRdb stores just in-frame clones and leaves some out. The sample contains approximately 61,000 clones, approximately 86% of which appear only once. The TCR sequence derives from a man in his sixties or seventies with acute or convalescent COVID-19. Sample: peripheral blood. This rearrangement joins TRBV19 to TRBJ2-6; D possibly corresponds to TRBD1 (5 bases). The chain's CDR3 is CASSRAGLSGANVLTF. CDR3 DNA: TGTGCCAGTAGTAGGGCAGGGCTCTCTGGGGCCAACGTCCTGACTTTC.